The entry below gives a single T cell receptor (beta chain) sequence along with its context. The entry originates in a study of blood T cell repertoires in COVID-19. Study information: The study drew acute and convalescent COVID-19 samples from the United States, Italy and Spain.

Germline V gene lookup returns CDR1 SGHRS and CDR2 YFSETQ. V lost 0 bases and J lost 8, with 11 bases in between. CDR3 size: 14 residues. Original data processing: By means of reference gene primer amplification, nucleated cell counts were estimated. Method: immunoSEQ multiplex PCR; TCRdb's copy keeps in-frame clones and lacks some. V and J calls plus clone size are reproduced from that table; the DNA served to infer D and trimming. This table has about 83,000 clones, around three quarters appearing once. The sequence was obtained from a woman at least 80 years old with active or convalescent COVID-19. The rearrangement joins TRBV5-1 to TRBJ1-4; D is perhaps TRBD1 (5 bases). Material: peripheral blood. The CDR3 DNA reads TGCGCCAGCAGCTTGGGGCAGGGCCAGGAAAAACTGTTTTTT. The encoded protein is CASSLGQGQEKLFF.